This section outlines one T cell receptor beta chain sequence together with its context. Libraries were prepared by immunoSEQ multiplex PCR; TCRdb keeps only in-frame clonotypes and omits some of them. The table lists over a million clones, nearly 99% of them singletons. This specimen belongs to a study of shared clonotypes between healthy human individuals. V was shortened by 1 base and J by 2 bases, with 12 bases between the two germline ends. CDR1 and CDR2 (germline): GTSNPN, SVGIG (reference sequence). There are 14 residues in the CDR3. Sample: naive CD4+ T cells sorted from blood. As to subset: CD45RA+ positively selected. The V and J genes are TRBV30 and TRBJ2-7, with D tentatively TRBD1 or TRBD2 (5 bases each). The TCR sequence derives from a young man in good health. CDR3 DNA sequence: TGTGCCTGGAGTGGCAGGGAGCGGACCTACGAGCAGTACTTC. This sequence encodes CAWSGRERTYEQYF.